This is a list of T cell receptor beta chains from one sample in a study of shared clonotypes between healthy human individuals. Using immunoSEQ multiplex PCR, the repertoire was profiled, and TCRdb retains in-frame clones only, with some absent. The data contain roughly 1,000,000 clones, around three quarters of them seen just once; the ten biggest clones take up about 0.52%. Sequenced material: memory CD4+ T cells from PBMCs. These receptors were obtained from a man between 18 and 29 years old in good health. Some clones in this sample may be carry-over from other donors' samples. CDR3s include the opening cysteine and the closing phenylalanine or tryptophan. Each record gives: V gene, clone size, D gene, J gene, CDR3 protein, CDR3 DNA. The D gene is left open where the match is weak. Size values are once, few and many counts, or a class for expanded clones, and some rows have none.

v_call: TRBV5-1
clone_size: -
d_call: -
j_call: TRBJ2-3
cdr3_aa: CASSFAGDATDTQYF
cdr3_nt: TGCGCCAGCAGCTTTGCGGGCGATGCCACAGATACGCAGTATTTT

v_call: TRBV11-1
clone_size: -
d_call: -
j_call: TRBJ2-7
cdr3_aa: CASRFSSEQYF
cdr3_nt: TGTGCCAGCAGATTTTCCAGCGAGCAGTACTTC

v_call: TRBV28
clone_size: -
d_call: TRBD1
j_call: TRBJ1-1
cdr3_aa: CASSFIGTGGLNTEAFF
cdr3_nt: TGTGCCAGCAGTTTTATAGGGACAGGGGGCTTAAACACTGAAGCTTTCTTT

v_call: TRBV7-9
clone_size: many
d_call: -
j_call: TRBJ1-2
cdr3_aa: CASSFDSYGYTF
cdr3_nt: TGTGCCAGCAGCTTCGACAGCTATGGCTACACCTTC

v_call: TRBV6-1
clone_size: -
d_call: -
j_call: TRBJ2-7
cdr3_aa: CASSEMGTAYEQYF
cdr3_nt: TGTGCCAGCAGTGAAATGGGGACCGCCTACGAGCAGTACTTC

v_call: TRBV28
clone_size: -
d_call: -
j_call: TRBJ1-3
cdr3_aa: CATRTVSGNTIYF
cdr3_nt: TGTGCCACGAGGACAGTCTCTGGAAACACCATATATTTT

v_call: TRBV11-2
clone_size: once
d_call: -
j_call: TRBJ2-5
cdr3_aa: CASSLVTREETQYF
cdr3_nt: TGTGCCAGCAGCTTAGTAACCAGGGAAGAGACCCAGTACTTC

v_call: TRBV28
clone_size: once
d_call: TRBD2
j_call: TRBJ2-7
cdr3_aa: CASCPSGDPYEQYF
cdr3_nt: TGTGCCAGCTGCCCTAGCGGGGATCCCTACGAGCAGTACTTC

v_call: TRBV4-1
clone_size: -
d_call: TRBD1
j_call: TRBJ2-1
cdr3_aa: CASSHGQVPSYNEQFF
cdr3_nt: TGCGCCAGCAGCCACGGACAGGTGCCATCCTACAATGAGCAGTTCTTC

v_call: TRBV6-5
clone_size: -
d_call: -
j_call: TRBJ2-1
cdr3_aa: CASSYSRSIWGNEQFF
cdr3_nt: TGTGCCAGCAGTTACTCGAGGAGTATCTGGGGCAATGAGCAGTTCTTC

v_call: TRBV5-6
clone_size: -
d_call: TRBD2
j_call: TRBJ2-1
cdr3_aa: CASSIGGTSGRWEQFF
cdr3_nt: TGTGCCAGCAGCATTGGCGGGACTAGCGGGAGGTGGGAGCAGTTCTTC

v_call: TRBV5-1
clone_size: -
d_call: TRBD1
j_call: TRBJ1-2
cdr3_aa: CASSRDRGMSVDGYTF
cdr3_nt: TGCGCCAGCAGTCGGGACAGGGGGATGTCGGTGGATGGCTACACCTTC

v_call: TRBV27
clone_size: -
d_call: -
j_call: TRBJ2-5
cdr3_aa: CASKSARQAKETQYF
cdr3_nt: TGTGCCAGCAAATCTGCCCGACAGGCGAAGGAGACCCAGTACTTC

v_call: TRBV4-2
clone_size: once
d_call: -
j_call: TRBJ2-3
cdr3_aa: CASSQEGWGPDTQYF
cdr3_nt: TGTGCCAGCAGCCAAGAGGGGTGGGGCCCGGATACGCAGTATTTT

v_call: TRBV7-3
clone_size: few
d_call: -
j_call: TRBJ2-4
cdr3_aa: CASSLSQGSEYIQYF
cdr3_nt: TGTGCCAGCAGCTTATCCCAGGGGAGTGAATACATTCAGTACTTC

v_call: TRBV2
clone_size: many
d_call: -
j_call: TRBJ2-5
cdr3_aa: CASGWTEETQYF
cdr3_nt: TGTGCCAGCGGGTGGACAGAAGAGACCCAGTACTTC

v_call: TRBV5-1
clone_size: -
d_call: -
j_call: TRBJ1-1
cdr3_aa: CASSPGDALNTEAFF
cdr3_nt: TGCGCCAGCAGCCCGGGGGATGCACTGAACACTGAAGCTTTCTTT

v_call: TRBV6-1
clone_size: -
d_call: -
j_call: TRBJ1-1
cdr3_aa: CASIISLGTEAFF
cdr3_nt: TGTGCCAGCATTATCTCTTTGGGCACTGAAGCTTTCTTT

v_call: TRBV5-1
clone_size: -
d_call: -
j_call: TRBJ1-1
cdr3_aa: CASSLPAANTEAFF
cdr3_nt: TGCGCCAGCAGCTTGCCGGCGGCGAACACTGAAGCTTTCTTT

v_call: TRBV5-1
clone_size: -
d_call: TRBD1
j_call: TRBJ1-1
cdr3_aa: CASSPQQGGNTEAFF
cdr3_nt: TGCGCCAGCAGCCCACAACAGGGGGGGAACACTGAAGCTTTCTTT

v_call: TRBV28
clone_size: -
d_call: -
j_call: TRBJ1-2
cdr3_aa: CASRQGMGGYTF
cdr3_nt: TGTGCCAGCAGACAGGGAATGGGGGGCTACACCTTC

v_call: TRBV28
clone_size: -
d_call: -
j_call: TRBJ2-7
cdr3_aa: CASSLPVPYEQYF
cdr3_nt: TGTGCCAGCAGTTTACCAGTCCCCTACGAGCAGTACTTC

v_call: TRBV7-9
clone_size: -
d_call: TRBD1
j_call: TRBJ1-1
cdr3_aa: CASSLAPPRTGMNTEAFF
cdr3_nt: TGTGCCAGCAGCTTAGCCCCCCCTCGGACAGGGATGAACACTGAAGCTTTCTTT

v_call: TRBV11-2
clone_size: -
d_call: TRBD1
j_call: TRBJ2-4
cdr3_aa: CASSPTGLENIQYF
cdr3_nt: TGTGCCAGCAGCCCGACAGGGCTGGAGAACATTCAGTACTTC

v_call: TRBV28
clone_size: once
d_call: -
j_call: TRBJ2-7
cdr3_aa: CASSSGVHSYEQYF
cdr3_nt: TGTGCCAGCAGTTCGGGGGTTCACTCCTACGAGCAGTACTTC

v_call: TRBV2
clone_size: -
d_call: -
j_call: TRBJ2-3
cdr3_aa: CASTELNPQYF
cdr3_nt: TGTGCCAGCACGGAGCTCAATCCGCAGTATTTT

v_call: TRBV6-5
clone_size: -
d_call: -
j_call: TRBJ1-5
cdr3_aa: CASSYRVQQPQHF
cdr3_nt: TGTGCCAGCAGTTATAGGGTGCAACAGCCCCAGCATTTT

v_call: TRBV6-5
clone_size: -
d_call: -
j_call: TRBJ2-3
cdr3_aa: CASSSTETSTDTQYF
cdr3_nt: TGTGCCAGCAGTTCGACGGAGACAAGCACAGATACGCAGTATTTT

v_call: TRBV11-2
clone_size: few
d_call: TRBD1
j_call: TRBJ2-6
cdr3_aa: CASSFATGGRSGANVLTF
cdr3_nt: TGTGCCAGCAGCTTCGCGACAGGGGGCCGCTCTGGGGCCAACGTCCTGACTTTC

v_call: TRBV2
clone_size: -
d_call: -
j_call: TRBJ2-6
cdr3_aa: CATRGGANVLTF
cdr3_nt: TGTGCCACCAGGGGTGGGGCCAACGTCCTGACTTTC

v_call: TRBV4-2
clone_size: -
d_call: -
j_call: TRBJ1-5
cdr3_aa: CASSQDQQANQPQHF
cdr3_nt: TGTGCCAGCAGCCAAGATCAGCAGGCCAATCAGCCCCAGCATTTT

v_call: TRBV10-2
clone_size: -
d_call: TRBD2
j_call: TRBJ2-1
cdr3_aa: CASRVGLAAQSGNEQFF
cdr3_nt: TGCGCCAGCCGTGTGGGACTAGCGGCCCAAAGTGGGAATGAGCAGTTCTTC

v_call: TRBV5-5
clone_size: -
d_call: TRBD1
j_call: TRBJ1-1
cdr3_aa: CASSWRTGRNTEAFF
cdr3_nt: TGTGCCAGCAGCTGGAGGACAGGGCGGAACACTGAAGCTTTCTTT

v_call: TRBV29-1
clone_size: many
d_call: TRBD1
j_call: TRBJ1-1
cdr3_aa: CSADLGTGLTEAFF
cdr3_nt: TGCAGCGCCGACCTTGGGACAGGGTTAACTGAAGCTTTCTTT

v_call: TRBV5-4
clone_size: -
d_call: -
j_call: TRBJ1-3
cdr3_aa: CASSWGSGLGNTIYF
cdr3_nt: TGTGCCAGCAGCTGGGGGAGCGGGCTGGGAAACACCATATATTTT

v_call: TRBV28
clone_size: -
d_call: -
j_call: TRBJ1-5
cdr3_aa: CATSLAGQGWQPQHF
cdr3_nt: TGTGCCACCTCACTCGCTGGGCAGGGGTGGCAGCCCCAGCATTTT

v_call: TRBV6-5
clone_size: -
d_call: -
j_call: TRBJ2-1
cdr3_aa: CASSRFSGSYNEQFF
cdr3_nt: TGTGCCAGCAGCCGGTTCTCGGGCTCCTACAATGAGCAGTTCTTC

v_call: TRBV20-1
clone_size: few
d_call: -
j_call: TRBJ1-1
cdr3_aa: CTADFNTEAFF
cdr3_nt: TGCACTGCCGATTTCAACACTGAAGCTTTCTTT

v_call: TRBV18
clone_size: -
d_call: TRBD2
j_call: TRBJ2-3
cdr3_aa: CASAGVAGVLASTDTQYF
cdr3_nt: TGTGCCAGCGCCGGAGTAGCGGGGGTACTCGCCAGCACAGATACGCAGTATTTT

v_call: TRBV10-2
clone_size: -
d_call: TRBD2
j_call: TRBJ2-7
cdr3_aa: CASRGTSYYEQYF
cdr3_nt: TGCGCCAGCAGAGGGACTAGCTACTACGAGCAGTACTTC

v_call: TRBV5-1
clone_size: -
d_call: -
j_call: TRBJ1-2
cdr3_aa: CASSLVQGGNYGYTF
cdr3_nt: TGCGCCAGCAGCTTGGTTCAGGGTGGGAACTATGGCTACACCTTC

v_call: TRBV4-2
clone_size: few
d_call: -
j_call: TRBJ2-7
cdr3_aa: CASSQEGSGLYEQYF
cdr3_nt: TGTGCCAGCAGCCAAGAAGGTTCTGGCCTCTACGAGCAGTACTTC

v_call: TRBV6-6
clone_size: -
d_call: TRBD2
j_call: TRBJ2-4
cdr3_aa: CASSPLTSGKNIQYF
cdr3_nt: TGTGCCAGCAGTCCCCTGACTAGCGGCAAAAACATTCAGTACTTC

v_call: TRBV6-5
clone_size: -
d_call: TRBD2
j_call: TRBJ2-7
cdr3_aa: CASSLRLAGDYEQYF
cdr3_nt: TGTGCCAGCAGCCTGCGACTAGCGGGAGATTACGAGCAGTACTTC

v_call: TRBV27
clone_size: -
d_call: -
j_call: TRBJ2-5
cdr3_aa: CASVQETQYF
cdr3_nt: TGTGCCAGCGTTCAAGAGACCCAGTACTTC

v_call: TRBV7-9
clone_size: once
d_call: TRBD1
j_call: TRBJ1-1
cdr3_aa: CASSPRQGTNTEAFF
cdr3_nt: TGTGCCAGCAGCCCCCGACAGGGGACGAACACTGAAGCTTTCTTT

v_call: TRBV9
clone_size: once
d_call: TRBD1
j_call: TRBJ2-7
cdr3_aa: CASSARTGAVHEQYF
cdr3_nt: TGTGCCAGCAGCGCCCGGACAGGGGCTGTCCACGAGCAGTACTTC

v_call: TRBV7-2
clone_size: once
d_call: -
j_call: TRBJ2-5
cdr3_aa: CASSLDPTRETQYF
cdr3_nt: TGTGCCAGCAGCTTAGATCCGACCCGAGAGACCCAGTACTTC